The rows below give T cell receptor beta chains drawn from one sample of a study of OX40 agonist ivuxolimab in advanced cancers. Clones were sequenced by immunoSEQ multiplex PCR, and TCRdb holds only the in-frame ones, with some missing. Of some 100,000 clones in the sample, less than 90% were seen once. Material: CD4+ or CD8+ T cells sorted from blood, obtained in a trial of the OX40 agonist ivuxolimab. Receptors originate from an adult with an advanced solid tumor such as melanoma, head and neck, liver or kidney cancer. CDR3s include the opening cysteine and the closing phenylalanine or tryptophan. The D gene is left open where the match is weak. Expanded clones are given a class, and other clones once, few, many or no size at all.

>TRBV6-6|NA|NA|TRBJ1-3
TGTGCCAGCAGTTACCAAGGGCAGGGGGGAAACACCATATATTTT
CASSYQGQGGNTIYF
>TRBV7-9|NA|TRBD1|TRBJ1-2
TGTGCCAGCAGCTTAATGTTGGGACAGGGAAACTATGGCTACACCTTC
CASSLMLGQGNYGYTF
>TRBV14|NA|NA|TRBJ1-4
TGTGCCAGCAGCCAAGAAGGGCGGGGGGGCAAACTGTTTTTT
CASSQEGRGGKLFF
>TRBV18|NA|NA|TRBJ1-1
TGTGCCAGCTCACCACCGGATAACACTGAAGCTTTCTTT
CASSPPDNTEAFF
>TRBV9|NA|NA|TRBJ1-2
TGTGCCAGCAGCGTAGATGGGCAGGGTGACTATGGCTACACCTTC
CASSVDGQGDYGYTF
>TRBV7-2|NA|NA|TRBJ2-3
TGTGCCAGCAGCTGGAGGTGGGACAGCACAGATACGCAGTATTTT
CASSWRWDSTDTQYF
>TRBV5-1|NA|TRBD1|TRBJ2-4
TGCGCCAGCAGCTACGGGACAGGGGGCGGGTCAAGCAAAAACATTCAGTACTTC
CASSYGTGGGSSKNIQYF
>TRBV9|NA|NA|TRBJ1-2
TGTGCCAGCAGCGCGGGGGGCAGTAACTATGGCTACACCTTC
CASSAGGSNYGYTF
>TRBV7-6|once|TRBD2|TRBJ2-3
TGTGCCAGCAGTGCGCTAGCGGGGGCCACAGATACGCAGTATTTT
CASSALAGATDTQYF
>TRBV6-1|NA|NA|TRBJ2-7
TGTGCCAGCAGTGAAGCGACCGGCCCTGCTGTAACCTACGAGCAGTACTTC
CASSEATGPAVTYEQYF
>TRBV4-1|NA|NA|TRBJ1-2
TGCGCCAGCAGCCAAGAAGACGGAGGGCGCCTCGGGGGGGGCTACACCTTC
CASSQEDGGRLGGGYTF
>TRBV9|NA|NA|TRBJ2-3
TGTGCCAGCAGTTGGCCTGGGGCAGATACGCAGTATTTT
CASSWPGADTQYF
>TRBV27|NA|NA|TRBJ2-6
TGTGCCAGCAGTTTAGGAGTTGTGGGGCAGGGAAGCTCTGGGGCCAACGTCCTGACTTTC
CASSLGVVGQGSSGANVLTF
>TRBV6-6|NA|NA|TRBJ1-2
TGTGCCAGCAGTTACCTACGACAGCTGCATGGCTACACCTTC
CASSYLRQLHGYTF
>TRBV7-6|NA|NA|TRBJ2-6
TGTGCCAGCAGCCCAGGGGATGGGGCCAACGTCCTGACTTTC
CASSPGDGANVLTF
>TRBV7-9|once|NA|TRBJ2-3
TGTGCCAGCCGACTAAGGGAGCTCACAGATACGCAGTATTTT
CASRLRELTDTQYF
>TRBV28|NA|TRBD1|TRBJ2-2
TGTGCCAGCAGCCCCGGGACAGAGAACACCGGGGAGCTGTTTTTT
CASSPGTENTGELFF
>TRBV7-9|NA|NA|TRBJ2-2
TGTGCCAGCAGTCGTTTGGGAGGCGAGACGAACACCGGGGAGCTGTTTTTT
CASSRLGGETNTGELFF
>TRBV19|NA|TRBD1|TRBJ2-2
TGTGCCAGTAGTATAGACAGGGGGAGCACCGGGGAGCTGTTTTTT
CASSIDRGSTGELFF
>TRBV18|NA|NA|TRBJ1-2
TGTGCCAGCTCACCACAAGAAACCGGCTACACCTTC
CASSPQETGYTF
>TRBV10-3|NA|TRBD1|TRBJ1-4
TGTGCCATCAGTGAGCCAGGGACAGAGGGAAAACTGTTTTTT
CAISEPGTEGKLFF
>TRBV27|NA|TRBD2|TRBJ2-7
TGTGCCAGCAGTCATAGCGGGGTTTATAGCTACGAGCAGTACTTC
CASSHSGVYSYEQYF
>TRBV29-1|NA|NA|TRBJ2-5
TGCAGCGTTGTCTCGTGGGAGACCCAGTACTTC
CSVVSWETQYF
>TRBV19|NA|NA|TRBJ2-3
TGTGCCAGTAGTATCCGGGGAGGAAAGGCAGATACGCAGTATTTT
CASSIRGGKADTQYF
>TRBV20-1|NA|NA|TRBJ2-3
TGCAGTGCTCCACGTGCTTCGGCGCAGTATTTT
CSAPRASAQYF
>TRBV19|NA|TRBD2|TRBJ2-1
TGTGCCAGTAGTACTGGAAGCGGGGCGGGCTACAATGAGCAGTTCTTC
CASSTGSGAGYNEQFF
>TRBV10-3|NA|NA|TRBJ2-5
TGTGCCATCAGGGACCAACAAGAGACCCAGTACTTC
CAIRDQQETQYF
>TRBV28|NA|NA|TRBJ2-6
TGTGCCAGCAGTATCCTCCGGGTTTCTGGGGCCAACGTCCTGACTTTC
CASSILRVSGANVLTF
>TRBV7-3|NA|TRBD2|TRBJ2-1
TGTGCCAGCAGCTCTGGACTAGCCGATGAGCAGTTCTTC
CASSSGLADEQFF
>TRBV7-6|NA|NA|TRBJ1-6
TGTGCCAGCAGCCCATCGACAAATAATTCACCCCTCCACTTT
CASSPSTNNSPLHF